This T cell receptor (beta chain) was profiled in a study of blood T cell repertoires in COVID-19. The overall study: Acute and convalescent COVID-19 samples came from the United States, Italy and Spain. T cells, B-cell-depleted T cells, or PBMCs provided the cDNA or gDNA that served as material.

The CDR3 runs 18 residues. The germline V gene has CDR1 SGHNT and CDR2 YYREEE (reference sequence). V dropped 4 bases and J dropped 4; count of bases not matched to a gene: 15. Sequencing used immunoSEQ multiplex PCR; TCRdb keeps in-frame clones, though not all of them. In the table there are around 250,000 clones, approximately 82% of which are singletons. This clone was counted a few times. This chain joins TRBV5-4 and TRBJ2-5, with 11 bases that match TRBD2. Sequenced input: peripheral blood. This clonotype was obtained from a woman in her late teens or twenties with acute or convalescent COVID-19. The CDR3 DNA reads TGTGCCAGCAGCCCAACGGGCCCTAGCGGGAGGCGGGGAGAGACCCAGTACTTC. Amino acids: CASSPTGPSGRRGETQYF.